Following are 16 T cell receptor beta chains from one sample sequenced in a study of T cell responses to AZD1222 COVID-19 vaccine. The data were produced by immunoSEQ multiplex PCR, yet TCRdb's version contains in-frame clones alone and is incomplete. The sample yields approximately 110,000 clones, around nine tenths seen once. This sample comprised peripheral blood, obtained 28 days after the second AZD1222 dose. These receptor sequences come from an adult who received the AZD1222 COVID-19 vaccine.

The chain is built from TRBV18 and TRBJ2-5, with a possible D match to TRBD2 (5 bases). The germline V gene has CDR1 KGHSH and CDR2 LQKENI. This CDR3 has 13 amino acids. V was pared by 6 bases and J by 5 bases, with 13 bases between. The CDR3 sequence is CASSSGIRETQYF. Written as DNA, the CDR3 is TGTGCCAGCTCCTCGGGAATTAGGGAGACCCAGTACTTC.

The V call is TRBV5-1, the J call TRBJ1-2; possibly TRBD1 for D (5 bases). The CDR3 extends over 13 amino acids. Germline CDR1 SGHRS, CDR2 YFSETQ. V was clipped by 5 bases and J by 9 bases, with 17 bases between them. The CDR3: CASSAGVQESYTF. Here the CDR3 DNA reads TGCGCCAGCAGTGCTGGGGTACAGGAAAGCTACACCTTC.

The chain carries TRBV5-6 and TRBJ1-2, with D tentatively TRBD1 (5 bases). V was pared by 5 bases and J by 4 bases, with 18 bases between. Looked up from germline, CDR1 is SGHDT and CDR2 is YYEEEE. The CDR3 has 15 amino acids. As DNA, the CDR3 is TGTGCCAGCAGACGCCGGGACGGTACCTTCTATGGCTACACCTTC. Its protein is CASRRRDGTFYGYTF.

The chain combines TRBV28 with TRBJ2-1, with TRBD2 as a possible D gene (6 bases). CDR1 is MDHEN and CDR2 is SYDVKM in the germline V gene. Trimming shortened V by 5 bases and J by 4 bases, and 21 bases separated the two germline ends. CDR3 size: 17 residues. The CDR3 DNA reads TGTGCCAGCAGTGGTAGTGGGGCCACAGGACTATACAATGAGCAGTTCTTC. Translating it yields CASSGSGATGLYNEQFF.

The CDR3 nucleotides are TGTGCCAGCAGCCTAATCGCGGGTGGGGGTGCTTTCTTT. This translates into CASSLIAGGGAFF. This chain connects TRBV3-1 (or the pseudogene TRBV3-2) to TRBJ1-1; perhaps TRBD1 as D (5 bases). The CDR3 consists of 13 residues. With 4 bases removed from V and 11 bases from J, the gap between germline ends came to 17 bases. Germline V gives CDR1 LGHDT, CDR2 YNNKEL (reference sequence).

CDR3 amino acids: CASSQVEGSGETQYF. The CDR3 nucleotides are TGCGCCAGCAGCCAAGTAGAGGGGTCCGGTGAGACCCAGTACTTC. The gene calls are TRBV4-1 and TRBJ2-5, with D perhaps matching TRBD1 or TRBD2 (5 bases each). V was cut by 1 base and J by 5 bases, with 14 bases left in between. The CDR3 is 15 amino acids. In germline, CDR1 is MGHRA, CDR2 YSYEKL.

This chain's CDR3 is CASRRQGNSPLHF. The CDR3 region has the DNA TGTGCCAGCAGAAGGCAGGGTAATTCACCCCTCCACTTT. The chain uses TRBV7-9 and TRBJ1-6; perhaps TRBD1 as D (5 bases). V lost 6 bases and J 6 bases, leaving 9 bases between the germline ends. This CDR3 has 13 residues. Looked up from germline, CDR1 is SEHNR and CDR2 is FQNEAQ (reference sequence).

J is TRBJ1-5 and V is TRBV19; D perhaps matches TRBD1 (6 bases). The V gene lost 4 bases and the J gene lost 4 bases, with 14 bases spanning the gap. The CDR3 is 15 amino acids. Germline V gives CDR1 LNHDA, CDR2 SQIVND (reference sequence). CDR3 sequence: CASSSIRTANQPQHF. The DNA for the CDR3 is TGTGCCAGTAGTAGCATCCGGACAGCGAATCAGCCCCAGCATTTT.

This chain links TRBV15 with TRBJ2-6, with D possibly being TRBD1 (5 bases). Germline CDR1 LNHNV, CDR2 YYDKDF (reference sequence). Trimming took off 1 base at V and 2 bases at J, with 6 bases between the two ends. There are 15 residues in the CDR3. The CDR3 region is CATSRVGAGANVLTF. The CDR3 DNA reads TGTGCCACCAGCAGAGTAGGGGCTGGGGCCAACGTCCTGACTTTC.

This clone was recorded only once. CDR3 region: CASSLVPRNNGELFF. The CDR3 region has the DNA TGTGCCAGCTCACTGGTACCCAGAAATAACGGGGAGCTGTTTTTT. This rearrangement joins TRBV18 to TRBJ2-2; D remains ambiguous. The V end was cut by 4 bases, the J end by 7 bases, with 16 bases between. CDR3 size: 15 residues. Germline V gene data show CDR1 as KGHSH and CDR2 as LQKENI. Full variable domain (rest looked up from reference TRBV18 and TRBJ2-2): NAGVMQNPRHLVRRRGQEARLRCSPMKGHSHVYWYRQLPEEGLKFMVYLQKENIIDESGMPKERFSAEFPKEGPSILRIQQVVRGDSAAYFCASSLVPRNNGELFFGEGSRLTVL.

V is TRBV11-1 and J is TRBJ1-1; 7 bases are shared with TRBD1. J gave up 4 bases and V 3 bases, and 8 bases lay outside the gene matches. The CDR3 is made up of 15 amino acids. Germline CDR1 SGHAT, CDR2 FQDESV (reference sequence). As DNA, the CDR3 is TGTGCCAGCAGCTTCCGACAGGGCCCTTTCACTGAAGCTTTCTTT. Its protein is CASSFRQGPFTEAFF.

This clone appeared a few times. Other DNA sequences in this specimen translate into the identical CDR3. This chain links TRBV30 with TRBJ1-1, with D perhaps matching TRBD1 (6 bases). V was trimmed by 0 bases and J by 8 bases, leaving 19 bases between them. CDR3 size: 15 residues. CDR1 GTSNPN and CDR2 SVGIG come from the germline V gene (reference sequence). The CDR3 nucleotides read TGTGCCTGGAGTGTACGTAGAAGCAGGACAGACGAAGCTTTCTTT. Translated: CAWSVRRSRTDEAFF. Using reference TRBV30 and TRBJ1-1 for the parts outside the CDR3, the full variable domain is SQTIHQWPATLVQPVGSPLSLECTVEGTSNPNLYWYRQAAGRGLQLLFYSVGIGQISSEVPQNLSASRPQDRQFILSSKKLLLSDSGFYLCAWSVRRSRTDEAFFGQGTRLTVV.

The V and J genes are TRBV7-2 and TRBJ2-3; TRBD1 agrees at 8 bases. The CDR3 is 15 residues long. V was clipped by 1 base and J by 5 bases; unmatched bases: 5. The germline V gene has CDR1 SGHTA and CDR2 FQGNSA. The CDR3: CASSLGTGYGDTQYF. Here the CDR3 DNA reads TGTGCCAGCAGCTTAGGGACAGGGTACGGAGATACGCAGTATTTT. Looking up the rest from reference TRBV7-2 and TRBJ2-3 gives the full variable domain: GAGVSQSPSNKVTEKGKDVELRCDPISGHTALYWYRQSLGQGLEFLIYFQGNSAPDKSGLPSDRFSAERTGGSVSTLTIQRTQQEDSAVYLCASSLGTGYGDTQYFGPGTRLTVL.

This CDR3 is CASSYRDRGTGELFF. The CDR3, as DNA: TGTGCCAGCAGTTACCGGGACAGGGGGACCGGGGAGCTGTTTTTT. The chain couples TRBV6-5 to TRBJ2-2; 11 positions agree with TRBD1. This CDR3 comprises 15 residues. From germline, CDR1 is MNHEY and CDR2 SVGAGI. Trimming cost V 2 bases and J 5 bases; bases outside gene matches: 1.

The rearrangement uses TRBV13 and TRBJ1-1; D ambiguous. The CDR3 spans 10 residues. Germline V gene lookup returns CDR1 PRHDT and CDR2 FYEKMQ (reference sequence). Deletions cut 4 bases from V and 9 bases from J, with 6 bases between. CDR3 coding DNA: TGTGCCAGCAGCTCGTCAAAAGCTTTCTTT. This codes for CASSSSKAFF.

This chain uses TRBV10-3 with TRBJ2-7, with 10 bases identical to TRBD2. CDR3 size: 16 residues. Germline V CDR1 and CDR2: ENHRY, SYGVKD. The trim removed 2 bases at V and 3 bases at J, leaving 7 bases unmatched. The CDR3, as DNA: TGTGCCATCAGTGAGCCTGGACTAGCGGAGGGCTACGAGCAGTACTTC. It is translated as CAISEPGLAEGYEQYF.